One sample yielded the 2 T cell receptor beta chains listed below, sequenced in a study of blood T cell repertoires in COVID-19. This table comes from immunoSEQ multiplex PCR, and its TCRdb copy is limited to in-frame clones, with some not included. The table includes more than 70,000 clones, about 82% detected once. Sequenced sample: peripheral blood. These receptors all stem from a woman of 80 years or more with active or convalescent COVID-19.

The sample holds one count of this clone. The chain links TRBV4-1 to TRBJ2-1, with a tentative D call TRBD2 (5 bases). CDR1 and CDR2 from the germline V gene are MGHRA and YSYEKL. The CDR3 extends over 15 amino acids. V was pared by 0 bases and J by 1 base, with 7 bases between. CDR3: CASSQERVSYNEQFF. In DNA, the CDR3 is TGCGCCAGCAGCCAAGAGCGGGTTTCCTACAATGAGCAGTTCTTC.

The chain has TRBV6-5 and TRBJ1-2; 8 bases align to TRBD1. Losses at the gene ends were 5 bases for V and 4 bases for J; bases not matched to a gene: 6. CDR1 is MNHEY, CDR2 SVGAGI, per germline. The CDR3 runs to 14 residues. CDR3 nucleotides: TGTGCCAGCAGTCCTCCGGGACAGGTCTATGGCTACACCTTC. Protein product: CASSPPGQVYGYTF.